This TCR beta chain was profiled in a study of blood T cells in healthy people across ages. For the second PCR, which ran for 7 to 11 cycles, a sample-barcoded 5' primer and a J-beta primer mix were used. TCRdb passed the 5' RACE reads through MiXCR, listing each CDR3 protein once. The profile shows some 1.6 million distinct CDR3 sequences, 30% to 40% of them singletons. Trimming at V came to 5 bases and at J to 1 base, leaving 11 bases not matched to a gene. Germline CDR1 MDHEN, CDR2 SYDVKM. This CDR3 spans 16 amino acids. The TCR comes from a woman between 25 and 40 years old in good health. Input material: blood. The chain couples TRBV28 to TRBJ2-7; TRBD2 matches 7 bases. For the CDR3, the DNA is TGTGCCAGCAGTCCCGGGGGGACTTCCTCTTCCTACGAGCAGTACTTC. The encoded protein is CASSPGGTSSSYEQYF.